This TCR beta chain came from a study of CD8 T cells in ankylosing spondylitis. At least ten counts were recorded for this clonotype. Its antigen remains unidentified. Study-wide points: Relatively scarce in peripheral blood, disease-linked clones were CD8+. Roughly 8 highly homologous variants formed a TCR beta motif that appeared characteristic of ankylosing spondylitis blood.

V lost 4 bases to trimming and J lost 5 bases, with 15 bases between them. The length of the CDR3 is 14 residues. With molecular barcodes, quantitative 5'-RACE was used to make the TCR beta libraries. TCRdb recomputed calls from the 5' RACE reads with MiXCR, one row per CDR3 protein. The sample records about 450,000 distinct CDR3 sequences, 20% to 30% being singletons. The clonotype comes from a male donor with ankylosing spondylitis. The V gene is TRBV12-3 or TRBV12-4, the J gene TRBJ2-7, with a possible D match to TRBD2 (6 bases). Source material: blood, either unsorted or a sorted T cell fraction (not recorded which). DNA for the CDR3: TGTGCCAGCAGTTCGGGACTCCCAACAGACGAGCAGTACTTC. Translation: CASSSGLPTDEQYF.